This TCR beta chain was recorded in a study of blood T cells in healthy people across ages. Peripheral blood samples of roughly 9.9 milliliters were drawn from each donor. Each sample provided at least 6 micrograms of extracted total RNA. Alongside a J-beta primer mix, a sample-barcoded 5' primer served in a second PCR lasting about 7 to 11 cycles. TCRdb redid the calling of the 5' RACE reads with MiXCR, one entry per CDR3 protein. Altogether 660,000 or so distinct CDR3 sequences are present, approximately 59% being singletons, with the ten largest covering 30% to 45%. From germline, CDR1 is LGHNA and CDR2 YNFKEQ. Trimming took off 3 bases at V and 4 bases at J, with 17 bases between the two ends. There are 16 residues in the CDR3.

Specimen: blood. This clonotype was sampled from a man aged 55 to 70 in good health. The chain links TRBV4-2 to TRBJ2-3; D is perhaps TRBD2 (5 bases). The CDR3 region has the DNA TGTGCCAGCAGCCATGCTCTTAGCGTTGGCGCAGATACGCAGTATTTT. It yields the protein CASSHALSVGADTQYF.